Below, 10 T cell receptor beta chains from the same sample are listed, as sequenced in a study of T-cell memory formation after mild COVID-19. Each CDR3 protein gets one entry after TCRdb re-called the 5' RACE reads with MiXCR. The sample consists of fewer than 550,000 distinct CDR3 sequences, around 20% of them appearing once. Sequencing was performed on PBMCs or a T cell subset sorted from them (not recorded which). These receptors all come from an adult woman who had mild COVID-19 (a few samples of this study predate the infection). Cell type and time point are not known.

This chain links TRBV12-3 or TRBV12-4 with TRBJ1-5; D remains unclear. This CDR3 region has 13 residues. The V end was cut by 7 bases, the J end by 5 bases, with 12 bases between. The CDR3: CASTTARDQPQHF. The CDR3 region has the DNA TGTGCCAGCACCACGGCCCGGGATCAGCCCCAGCATTTT.

This chain uses TRBV7-2 with TRBJ2-4; D call uncertain. The CDR3 is 16 residues long. Germline V gives CDR1 SGHTA, CDR2 FQGNSA. The V end lost 5 bases, the J end lost 4 bases, and 18 bases lay between the germline ends. This CDR3 is CASSPQPELAKNIQYF. CDR3 in DNA: TGTGCCAGCAGCCCACAGCCGGAACTCGCTAAAAACATTCAGTACTTC.

This chain uses TRBV29-1 with TRBJ1-2, with D perhaps matching TRBD1 (6 bases). The CDR3 consists of 14 residues. Trimming shortened V by 3 bases and J by 0 bases, and 11 bases separated the two germline ends. Germline CDR1 is SQVTM and CDR2 is ANQGSEA. CDR3 residues: CSVDVGGPNYGYTF. The DNA for the CDR3 is TGCAGCGTTGATGTGGGGGGCCCTAACTATGGCTACACCTTC.

This chain connects TRBV19 to TRBJ1-1; 8 nucleotides agree with TRBD1. This CDR3 comprises 15 residues. CDR1 and CDR2 from the germline V gene are LNHDA and SQIVND (reference sequence). The trim removed 3 bases at V and 6 bases at J, leaving 9 bases unmatched. The DNA for the CDR3 is TGTGCCAGTAGTATGGTCGACAGGGGTAACGCTGAAGCTTTCTTT. It is translated as CASSMVDRGNAEAFF.

This chain uses TRBV20-1 with TRBJ2-2; D might be TRBD2 (6 bases). Germline CDR1 DFQATT, CDR2 SNEGSKA (reference sequence). Trimming removed 7 bases at V and 2 bases at J, with 11 bases between. The CDR3 is made up of 13 amino acids. CDR3 DNA sequence: TGCAGTGGGGAGGCTCCTAACACCGGGGAGCTGTTTTTT. Translation gives CSGEAPNTGELFF.

Only a few counts were recorded for this clonotype. The V call is TRBV20-1, the J call TRBJ2-7; the match to TRBD2 covers 11 bases. CDR3 length equals 15 residues. The germline V gene encodes CDR1 DFQATT and CDR2 SNEGSKA (reference sequence). V trimming: 3 bases; J trimming: 2 bases; junction bases outside the gene matches: 6. In nucleotides, the CDR3 is TGCAGTGCTAGGGCTAGCGGGAGGCACCCCTACGAGCAGTACTTC. This sequence encodes CSARASGRHPYEQYF.

There are a few counts of this clonotype. The V call is TRBV3-1, the J call TRBJ1-3; D gene uncertain. The CDR3 totals 13 residues. Germline V gives CDR1 LGHDT, CDR2 YNNKEL (reference sequence). The V end lost 6 bases, the J end lost 1 base, and 7 bases lay between the germline ends. CDR3 sequence (DNA): TGTGCCAGCAGTCTCATTTCTGGAAACACCATATATTTT. As protein: CASSLISGNTIYF.

This clonotype was detected only a few times. V is TRBV5-1 and J is TRBJ2-2, with 8 bases fitting TRBD2. V was pared by 5 bases and J by 2 bases, with 5 bases of the junction left unmatched. CDR1 is SGHRS, CDR2 YFSETQ, per germline. The CDR3 is made up of 15 amino acids. The CDR3 coding sequence is TGCGCCAGCAGTCAAACTAGCGGTAACACCGGGGAGCTGTTTTTT. Its protein is CASSQTSGNTGELFF.

This clonotype was counted only a few times. The chain is built from TRBV7-2 and TRBJ1-1, with TRBD1 matching over 10 bases. Unmatched junction bases numbered 8, after V lost 5 bases and J lost 5 bases. This CDR3 is 15 amino acids long. Looked up from germline, CDR1 is SGHTA and CDR2 is FQGNSA. Here the CDR3 reads CASSPRGQGSTEAFF. The CDR3 region has the DNA TGTGCCAGCAGCCCGCGGGGACAGGGGTCGACTGAAGCTTTCTTT.

This sequence joins TRBV25-1 and TRBJ1-5, with D perhaps TRBD1 (5 bases). Per germline, CDR1 MGHDK and CDR2 SYGVNS. CDR3 length equals 15 residues. Trimming removed 6 bases at V and 0 bases at J, with 12 bases between. The CDR3 DNA sequence: TGTGCCAGCAGCGGGGACCACTATAGCAATCAGCCCCAGCATTTT. It encodes CASSGDHYSNQPQHF. Looking up the rest from reference TRBV25-1 and TRBJ1-5 gives the full variable domain: EADIYQTPRYLVIGTGKKITLECSQTMGHDKMYWYQQDPGMELHLIHYSYGVNSTEKGDLSSESTVSRIRTEHFPLTLESARPSHTSQYLCASSGDHYSNQPQHFGDGTRLSIL.